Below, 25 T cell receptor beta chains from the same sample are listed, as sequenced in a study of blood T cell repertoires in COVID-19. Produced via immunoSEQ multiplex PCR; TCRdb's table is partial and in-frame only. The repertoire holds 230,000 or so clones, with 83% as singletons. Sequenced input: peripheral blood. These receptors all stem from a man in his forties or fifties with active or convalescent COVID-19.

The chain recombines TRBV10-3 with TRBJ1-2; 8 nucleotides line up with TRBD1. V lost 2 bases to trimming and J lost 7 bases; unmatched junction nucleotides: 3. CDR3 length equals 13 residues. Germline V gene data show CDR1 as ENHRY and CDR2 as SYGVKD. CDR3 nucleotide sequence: TGTGCCATCAGTGAGACAGGGGGTCGTGGCTACACCTTC. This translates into CAISETGGRGYTF.

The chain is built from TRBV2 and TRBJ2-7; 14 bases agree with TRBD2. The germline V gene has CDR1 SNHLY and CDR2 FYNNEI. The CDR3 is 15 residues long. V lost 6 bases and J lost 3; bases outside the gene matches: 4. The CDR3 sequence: CASRGGTSGSYEQYF. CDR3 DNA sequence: TGTGCCAGCAGGGGAGGGACTAGCGGGAGCTACGAGCAGTACTTC.

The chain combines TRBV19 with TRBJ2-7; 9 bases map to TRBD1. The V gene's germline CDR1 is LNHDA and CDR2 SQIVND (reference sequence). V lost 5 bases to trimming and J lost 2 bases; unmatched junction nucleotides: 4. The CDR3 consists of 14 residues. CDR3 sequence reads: CASSVGQGPYEQYF. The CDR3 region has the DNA TGTGCCAGTAGTGTCGGACAGGGGCCCTACGAGCAGTACTTC.

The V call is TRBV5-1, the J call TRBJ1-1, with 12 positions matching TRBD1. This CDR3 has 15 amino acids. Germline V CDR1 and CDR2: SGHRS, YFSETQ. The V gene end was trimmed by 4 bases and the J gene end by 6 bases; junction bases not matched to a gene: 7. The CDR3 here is CASSPGQGAISEAFF. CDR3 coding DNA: TGCGCCAGCAGCCCGGGACAGGGGGCAATCTCTGAAGCTTTCTTT.

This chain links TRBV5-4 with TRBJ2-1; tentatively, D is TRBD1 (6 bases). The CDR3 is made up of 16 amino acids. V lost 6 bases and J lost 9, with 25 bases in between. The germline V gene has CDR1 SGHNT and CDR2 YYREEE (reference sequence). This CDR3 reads CASKIQQGPPGFEQFF. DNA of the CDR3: TGTGCCAGCAAGATCCAACAGGGTCCCCCAGGGTTTGAGCAGTTCTTC.

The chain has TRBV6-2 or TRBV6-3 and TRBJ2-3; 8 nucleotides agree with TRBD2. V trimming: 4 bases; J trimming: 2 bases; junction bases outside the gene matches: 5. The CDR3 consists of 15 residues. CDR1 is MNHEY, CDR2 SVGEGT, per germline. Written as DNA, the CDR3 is TGTGCCAGCAGTTCAACTAGCGGATACACAGATACGCAGTATTTT. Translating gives CASSSTSGYTDTQYF.

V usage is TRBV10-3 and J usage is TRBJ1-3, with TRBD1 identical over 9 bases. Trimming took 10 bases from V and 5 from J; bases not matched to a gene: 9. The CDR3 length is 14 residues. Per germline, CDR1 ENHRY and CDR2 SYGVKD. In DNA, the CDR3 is TGTGCCAGTTCCGACGGGACAGGGAGAAACACCATATATTTT. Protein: CASSDGTGRNTIYF.

The DNA of the CDR3 is TGTGCCAGCAGCCCCCGACCGGGACAGGGGAATGAAAAACTGTTTTTT. As protein: CASSPRPGQGNEKLFF. This chain uses TRBV7-2 with TRBJ1-4; 10 bases align to TRBD1. Per the germline V gene, CDR1 is SGHTA and CDR2 is FQGNSA. The junction had 8 bases not matched to a gene; V was cut back by 5 bases and J by 5 bases. The CDR3 has 16 amino acids.

The CDR3 region has the DNA TGCGCCAGCAGCTTCATTTCAGGGGCGAACACTGAAGCTTTCTTT. Its protein is CASSFISGANTEAFF. The J gene is TRBJ1-1, the V gene TRBV5-1; perhaps TRBD1 as D (6 bases). Germline CDR1 is SGHRS and CDR2 is YFSETQ. The CDR3 is made up of 15 amino acids. V was clipped by 2 bases and J by 1 base, with 12 bases between them.

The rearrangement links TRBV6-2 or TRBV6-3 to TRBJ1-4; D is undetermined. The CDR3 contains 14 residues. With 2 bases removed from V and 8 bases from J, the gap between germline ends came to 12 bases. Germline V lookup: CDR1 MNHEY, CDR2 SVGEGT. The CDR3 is CASSYPSLREKLFF. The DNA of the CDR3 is TGTGCCAGCAGTTACCCGAGTTTGAGGGAAAAACTGTTTTTT.

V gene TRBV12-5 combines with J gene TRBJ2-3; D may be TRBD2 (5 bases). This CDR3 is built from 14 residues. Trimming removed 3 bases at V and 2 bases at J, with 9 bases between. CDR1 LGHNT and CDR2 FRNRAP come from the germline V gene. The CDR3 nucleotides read TGTGCTAGTGGTTTCTACGGGAACACAGATACGCAGTATTTT. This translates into CASGFYGNTDTQYF.

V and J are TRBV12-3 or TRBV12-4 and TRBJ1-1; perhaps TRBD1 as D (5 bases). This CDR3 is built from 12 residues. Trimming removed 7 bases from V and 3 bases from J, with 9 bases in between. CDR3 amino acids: CASKTAHTEAFF. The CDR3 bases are TGTGCCAGCAAGACAGCTCACACTGAAGCTTTCTTT.

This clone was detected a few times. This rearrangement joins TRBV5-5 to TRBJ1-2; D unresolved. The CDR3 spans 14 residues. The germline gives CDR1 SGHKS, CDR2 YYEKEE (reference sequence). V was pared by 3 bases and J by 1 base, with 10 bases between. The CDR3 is CASSSGLNNYGYTF. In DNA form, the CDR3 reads TGTGCCAGCAGCTCCGGACTTAATAACTATGGCTACACCTTC.

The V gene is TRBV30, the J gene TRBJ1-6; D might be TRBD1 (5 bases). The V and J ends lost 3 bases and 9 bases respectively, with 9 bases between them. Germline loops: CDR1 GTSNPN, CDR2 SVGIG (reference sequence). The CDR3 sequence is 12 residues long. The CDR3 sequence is CAWRERGSPLHF. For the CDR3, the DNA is TGTGCCTGGAGAGAAAGGGGTTCACCCCTCCACTTT.

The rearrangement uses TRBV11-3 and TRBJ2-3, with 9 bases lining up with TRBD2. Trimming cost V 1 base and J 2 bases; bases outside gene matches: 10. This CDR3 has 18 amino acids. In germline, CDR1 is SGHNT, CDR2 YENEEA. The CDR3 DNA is TGTGCCAGCAGCTTAGGATCCACGGGCGGGGGGGCCACAGATACGCAGTATTTT. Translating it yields CASSLGSTGGGATDTQYF.

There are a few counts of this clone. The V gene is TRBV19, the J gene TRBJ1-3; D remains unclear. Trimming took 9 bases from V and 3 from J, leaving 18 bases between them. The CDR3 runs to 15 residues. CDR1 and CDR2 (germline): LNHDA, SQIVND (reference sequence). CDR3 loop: CASLSDLAYGNTIYF. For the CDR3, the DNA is TGTGCCAGCCTCAGCGATCTGGCCTATGGAAACACCATATATTTT.

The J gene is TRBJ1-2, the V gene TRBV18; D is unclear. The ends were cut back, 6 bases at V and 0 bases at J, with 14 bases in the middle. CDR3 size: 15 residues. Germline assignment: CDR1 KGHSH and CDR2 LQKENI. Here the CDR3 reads CASSPGELSNYGYTF. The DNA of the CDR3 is TGTGCCAGCTCTCCCGGGGAACTGTCTAACTATGGCTACACCTTC.

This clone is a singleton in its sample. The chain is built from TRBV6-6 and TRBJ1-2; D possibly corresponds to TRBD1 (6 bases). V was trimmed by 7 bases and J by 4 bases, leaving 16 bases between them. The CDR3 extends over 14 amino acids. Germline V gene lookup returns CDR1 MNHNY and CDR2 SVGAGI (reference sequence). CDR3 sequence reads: CASTYGGQFYGYTF. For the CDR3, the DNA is TGTGCCAGCACCTACGGAGGACAGTTCTATGGCTACACCTTC.

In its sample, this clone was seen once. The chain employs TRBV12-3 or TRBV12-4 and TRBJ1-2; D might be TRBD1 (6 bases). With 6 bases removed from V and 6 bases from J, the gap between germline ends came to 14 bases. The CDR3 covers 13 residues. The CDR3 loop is CASSSGGGHGYTF. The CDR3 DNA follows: TGTGCCAGCAGCTCGGGTGGGGGCCATGGCTACACCTTC.

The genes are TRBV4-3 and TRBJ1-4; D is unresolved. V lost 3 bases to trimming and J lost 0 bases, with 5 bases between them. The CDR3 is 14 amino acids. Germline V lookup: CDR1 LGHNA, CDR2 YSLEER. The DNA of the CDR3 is TGCGCCAGCAGCCACGAGGCAACTAATGAAAAACTGTTTTTT. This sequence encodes CASSHEATNEKLFF.

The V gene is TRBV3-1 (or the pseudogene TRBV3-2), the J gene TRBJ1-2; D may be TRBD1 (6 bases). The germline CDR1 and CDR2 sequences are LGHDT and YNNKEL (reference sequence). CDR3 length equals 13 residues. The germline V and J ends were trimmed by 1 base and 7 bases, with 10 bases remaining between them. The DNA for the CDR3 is TGTGCCAGCAGCCAAGGGGACACTGGTGGCTACACCTTC. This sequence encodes CASSQGDTGGYTF.

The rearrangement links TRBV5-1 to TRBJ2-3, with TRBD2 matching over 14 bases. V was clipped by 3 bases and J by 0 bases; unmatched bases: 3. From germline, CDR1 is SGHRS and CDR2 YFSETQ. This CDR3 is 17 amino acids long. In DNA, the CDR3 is TGCGCCAGCAGCTGGACTAGCGGGGGGTCTAGCACAGATACGCAGTATTTT. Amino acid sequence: CASSWTSGGSSTDTQYF.

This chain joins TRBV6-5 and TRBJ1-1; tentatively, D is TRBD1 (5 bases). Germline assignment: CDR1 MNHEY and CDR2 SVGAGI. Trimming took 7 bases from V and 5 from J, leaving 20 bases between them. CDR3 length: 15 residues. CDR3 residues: CASNENSGFRTEAFF. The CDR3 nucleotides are TGTGCCAGCAACGAAAACTCAGGGTTTAGGACTGAAGCTTTCTTT.

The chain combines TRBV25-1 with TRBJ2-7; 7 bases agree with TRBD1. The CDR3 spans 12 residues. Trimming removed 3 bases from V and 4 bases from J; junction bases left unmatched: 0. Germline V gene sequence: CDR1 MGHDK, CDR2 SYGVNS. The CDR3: CASSDRGYEQYF. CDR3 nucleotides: TGTGCCAGCAGTGACAGGGGGTACGAGCAGTACTTC.

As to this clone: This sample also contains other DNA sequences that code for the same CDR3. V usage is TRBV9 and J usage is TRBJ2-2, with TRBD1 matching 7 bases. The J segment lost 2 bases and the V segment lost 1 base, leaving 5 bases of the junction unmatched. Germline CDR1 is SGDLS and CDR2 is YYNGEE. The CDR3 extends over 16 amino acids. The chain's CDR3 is CASSVRQGVNTGELFF. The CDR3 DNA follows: TGTGCCAGCAGCGTAAGGCAGGGGGTCAACACCGGGGAGCTGTTTTTT.